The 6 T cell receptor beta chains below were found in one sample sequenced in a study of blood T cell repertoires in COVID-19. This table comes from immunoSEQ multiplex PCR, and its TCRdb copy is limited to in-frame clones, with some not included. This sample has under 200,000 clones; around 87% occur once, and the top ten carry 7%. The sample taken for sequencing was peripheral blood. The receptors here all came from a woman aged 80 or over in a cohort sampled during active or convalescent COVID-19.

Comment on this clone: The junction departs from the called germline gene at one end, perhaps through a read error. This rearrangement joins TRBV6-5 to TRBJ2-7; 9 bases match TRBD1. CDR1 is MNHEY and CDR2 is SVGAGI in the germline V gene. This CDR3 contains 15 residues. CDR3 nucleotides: TGTGCCAGCAATTACCGGGACAGGGAACCCTACGAGCAGTACTTC. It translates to CASNYRDREPYEQYF.

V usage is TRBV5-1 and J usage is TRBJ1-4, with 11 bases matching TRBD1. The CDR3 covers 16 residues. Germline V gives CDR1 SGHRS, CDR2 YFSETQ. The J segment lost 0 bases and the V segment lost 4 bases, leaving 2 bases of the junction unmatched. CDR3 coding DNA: TGCGCCAGCAGCCCGGGACAGGGGGCAACTAATGAAAAACTGTTTTTT. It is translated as CASSPGQGATNEKLFF. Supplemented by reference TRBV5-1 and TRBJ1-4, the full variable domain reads KAGVTQTPRYLIKTRGQQVTLSCSPISGHRSVSWYQQTPGQGLQFLFEYFSETQRNKGNFPGRFSGRQFSNSRSEMNVSTLELGDSALYLCASSPGQGATNEKLFFGSGTQLSVL.

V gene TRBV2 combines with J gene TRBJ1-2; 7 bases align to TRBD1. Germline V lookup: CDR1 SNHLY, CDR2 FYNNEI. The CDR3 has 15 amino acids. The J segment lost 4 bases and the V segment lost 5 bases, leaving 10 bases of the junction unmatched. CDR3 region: CASSPLPTGTYGYTF. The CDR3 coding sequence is TGTGCCAGCAGTCCCCTTCCGACAGGGACCTATGGCTACACCTTC.

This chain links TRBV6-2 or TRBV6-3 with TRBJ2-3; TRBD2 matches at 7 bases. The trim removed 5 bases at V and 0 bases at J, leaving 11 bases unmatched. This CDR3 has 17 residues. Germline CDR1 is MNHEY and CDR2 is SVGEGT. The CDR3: CASSPPTGRESTDTQYF. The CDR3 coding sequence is TGTGCCAGCAGTCCCCCTACGGGGCGGGAGAGCACAGATACGCAGTATTTT.

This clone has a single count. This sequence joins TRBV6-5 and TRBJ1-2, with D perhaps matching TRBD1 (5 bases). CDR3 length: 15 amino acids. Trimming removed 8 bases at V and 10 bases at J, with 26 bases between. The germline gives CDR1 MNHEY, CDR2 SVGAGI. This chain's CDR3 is CASFSGLGQGGIYTF. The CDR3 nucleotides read TGTGCCAGCTTTTCGGGTTTGGGGCAGGGAGGAATCTACACCTTC.

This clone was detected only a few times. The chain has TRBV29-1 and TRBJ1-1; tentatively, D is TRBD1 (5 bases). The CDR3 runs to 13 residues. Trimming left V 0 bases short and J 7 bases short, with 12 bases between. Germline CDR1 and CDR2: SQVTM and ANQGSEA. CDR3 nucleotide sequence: TGCAGCGTTGAAGATTGGGGGGGTCTTGAAGCTTTCTTT. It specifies CSVEDWGGLEAFF.